The 30 T cell receptor beta chains reported below all come from one sample, sequenced in a study of vaccination and CD4 T cells after COVID-19. Sequencing of cultured CD4+ T cell DNA used the Oncomine TCR Beta short-read assay. TCRdb passed the PCR reads through MiXCR, listing each CDR3 protein once. The sample contains around 20,000 distinct CDR3 sequences, around 40% of which appear only once. These receptors are not linked to any known antigen. Treatment noted: approximately nine-day PBMC culture with coronavirus spike peptide pools or control peptides (ViraFEST assay). Source: CD4+ T cells from blood, cultured in vitro, taken after SARS-CoV-2 vaccination. These receptors were collected from a human donor who had recovered from COVID-19.

The chain has TRBV5-1 and TRBJ2-1; 8 bases match TRBD1. Germline lookup yields CDR1 SGHRS and CDR2 YFSETQ. After removal of 4 bases from V and 0 bases from J, the junction contained 18 bases not matched to a gene. The length of the CDR3 is 20 residues. The CDR3 nucleotides are TGCGCCAGCAGCCCACGGGCAGGGGGCGGGATTGGTAGCTCCTACAATGAGCAGTTCTTC. The encoded protein is CASSPRAGGGIGSSYNEQFF.

The chain recombines TRBV6-1 with TRBJ2-1; D not certain. From germline, CDR1 is MNHNS and CDR2 SASEGT. The CDR3 is 13 residues long. V was cut by 7 bases and J by 6 bases, with 13 bases left in between. CDR3 in amino acids: CASKKDLANEQFF. CDR3 nucleotide sequence: TGTGCCAGCAAGAAGGATCTCGCCAATGAGCAGTTCTTC.

Relative to its sample, this clonotype is medium-sized. The chain carries TRBV20-1 and TRBJ1-2, with D maybe TRBD1 (5 bases). This CDR3 comprises 14 residues. Trimming took off 1 base at V and 3 bases at J, with 12 bases between the two ends. Germline V gene sequence: CDR1 DFQATT, CDR2 SNEGSKA (reference sequence). The chain's CDR3 is CSARGEGIDYGYTF. CDR3 bases: TGCAGTGCTAGAGGGGAGGGGATCGACTATGGCTACACCTTC.

This chain links TRBV19 with TRBJ2-6; D gene ambiguous. With 5 bases removed from V and 0 bases from J, the gap between germline ends came to 17 bases. Germline V gives CDR1 LNHDA, CDR2 SQIVND (reference sequence). The CDR3 extends over 18 amino acids. The CDR3 spells CASSLGPKRGSGANVLTF. The CDR3, as DNA: TGTGCCAGTAGTCTAGGACCGAAGCGAGGCTCTGGGGCCAACGTCCTGACTTTC.

V gene TRBV6-2 or TRBV6-3 combines with J gene TRBJ2-7; D unresolved. This CDR3 comprises 12 residues. Trimming pared 5 bases from V and 9 bases from J, leaving 14 bases between. From germline, CDR1 is MNHEY and CDR2 SVGEGT. The CDR3 protein is CASSPPRLVQYF. The CDR3 nucleotides are TGTGCCAGCAGTCCGCCCCGACTCGTGCAGTACTTC.

The chain is built from TRBV6-1 and TRBJ1-1; a weak D match, TRBD1 (5 bases). Trimming cost V 4 bases and J 1 base, with 16 bases left between them. The CDR3 runs to 16 residues. CDR1 is MNHNS, CDR2 SASEGT, per germline. In DNA, the CDR3 is TGTGCCAGCAGTGCAACCCGGGGCCCCAGGAACACTGAAGCTTTCTTT. Its protein is CASSATRGPRNTEAFF.

The chain has TRBV2 and TRBJ1-5; D perhaps matches TRBD1 (6 bases). Between the trimmed V and J ends, which lost 6 bases and 5 bases, there was a span of 11 bases. The CDR3 contains 13 residues. Germline loops: CDR1 SNHLY, CDR2 FYNNEI. The CDR3 protein is CASRRDTDQPQHF. CDR3 coding DNA: TGTGCCAGCAGAAGGGACACCGATCAGCCCCAGCATTTT.

This chain uses TRBV19 with TRBJ2-2; 12 bases agree with TRBD2. V was pared by 5 bases and J by 6 bases, with 13 bases of the junction left unmatched. Germline V CDR1 and CDR2: LNHDA, SQIVND (reference sequence). The CDR3 is 18 amino acids. This chain's CDR3 is CASSLTSGRRLLAGELFF. CDR3 coding DNA: TGTGCCAGTAGTCTTACTAGCGGGAGGCGGTTGTTGGCCGGGGAGCTGTTTTTT.

V gene TRBV2 combines with J gene TRBJ1-1; D remains unclear. Trimming removed 2 bases at V and 6 bases at J, with 10 bases between. CDR3 length equals 13 residues. In germline, CDR1 is SNHLY, CDR2 FYNNEI. CDR3 in amino acids: CASSETAGPEAFF. The CDR3 bases are TGTGCCAGCAGTGAAACGGCAGGCCCTGAAGCTTTCTTT.

The chain uses TRBV4-3 and TRBJ2-7; D gene ambiguous. Trimming left V 0 bases short and J 2 bases short, with 11 bases between. The germline CDR1 and CDR2 sequences are LGHNA and YSLEER. CDR3 length: 15 amino acids. The CDR3 loop is CASSQEQPAAYEQYF. As DNA, the CDR3 is TGCGCCAGCAGCCAAGAACAACCAGCCGCCTACGAGCAGTACTTC.

V gene TRBV6-5 combines with J gene TRBJ1-1; D unresolved. Per the germline V gene, CDR1 is MNHEY and CDR2 is SVGAGI. V was shortened by 2 bases and J by 2 bases, with 9 bases between the two germline ends. The length of the CDR3 is 14 residues. CDR3: CASSYGPQNTEAFF. The CDR3 nucleotides are TGTGCCAGCAGTTACGGTCCGCAAAACACTGAAGCTTTCTTT.

The chain has TRBV6-1 and TRBJ2-3, with 7 bases aligning to TRBD2. There are 14 residues in the CDR3. With 6 bases clipped from V and 6 bases from J, the junction kept 9 bases outside the gene matches. CDR1 MNHNS and CDR2 SASEGT come from the germline V gene. CDR3 residues: CASSLGTMADTQYF. In DNA form, the CDR3 reads TGTGCCAGCAGCCTCGGGACTATGGCGGATACGCAGTATTTT.

This clonotype was seen a handful of times. The V and J genes are TRBV27 and TRBJ1-2; weak D call: TRBD1 (5 bases). V lost 3 bases, J lost 6 bases, and 17 bases lay in between. The CDR3 is 15 amino acids. Germline assignment: CDR1 MNHEY and CDR2 SMNVEV (reference sequence). In nucleotides, the CDR3 is TGTGCCAGCAGTTTGATGGGGGAAGAAACTAATGGCTACACCTTC. Protein sequence: CASSLMGEETNGYTF.

This sequence joins TRBV29-1 and TRBJ1-1; D is possibly TRBD1 (5 bases). This CDR3 spans 13 amino acids. Germline V CDR1 and CDR2: SQVTM, ANQGSEA. V was clipped by 4 bases and J by 4 bases, with 13 bases between them. This chain's CDR3 is CSVGPSGGTEAFF. CDR3 DNA sequence: TGCAGCGTTGGTCCCTCGGGGGGCACTGAAGCTTTCTTT. Full variable domain (missing parts from reference TRBV29-1 and TRBJ1-1): SAVISQKPSRDICQRGTSLTIQCQVDSQVTMMFWYRQQPGQSLTLIATANQGSEATYESGFVIDKFPISRPNLTFSTLTVSNMSPEDSSIYLCSVGPSGGTEAFFGQGTRLTVV.

This clonotype was detected only a few times. The J gene is TRBJ1-6, the V gene TRBV7-9; D is unclear. The germline V gene has CDR1 SEHNR and CDR2 FQNEAQ (reference sequence). V was clipped by 0 bases and J by 16 bases, with 13 bases between them. CDR3 length: 13 amino acids. In DNA, the CDR3 is TGTGCCAGCAGCTTAGCGACGGAGGGCCGGCTCCACTTT. Translated, it gives CASSLATEGRLHF.

This clonotype was found a few times. This sequence joins TRBV20-1 and TRBJ1-2; the D gene is possibly TRBD1 (6 bases). The germline V and J ends were trimmed by 1 base and 4 bases, with 19 bases remaining between them. Germline V gene sequence: CDR1 DFQATT, CDR2 SNEGSKA (reference sequence). The CDR3 extends over 16 amino acids. CDR3 region: CSARGGGRLLSYGYTF. CDR3 DNA sequence: TGCAGTGCTAGAGGGGGGGGGCGCCTACTCTCCTATGGCTACACCTTC.

V usage is TRBV18 and J usage is TRBJ1-2, with D uncertain. This CDR3 comprises 16 residues. V was shortened by 3 bases and J by 3 bases, with 17 bases between the two germline ends. CDR1 is KGHSH, CDR2 LQKENI, per germline. CDR3 sequence (DNA): TGTGCCAGCTCACCCCGAATAGAGGGAGGAGACTATGGCTACACCTTC. Protein product: CASSPRIEGGDYGYTF.

The chain carries TRBV7-2 and TRBJ1-1; 10 bases match TRBD1. Germline lookup yields CDR1 SGHTA and CDR2 FQGNSA. This CDR3 has 13 residues. Losses at the gene ends were 4 bases for V and 7 bases for J; bases not matched to a gene: 3. The CDR3 region is CASSWDRGFEAFF. The CDR3, as DNA: TGTGCCAGCAGCTGGGACAGGGGATTTGAAGCTTTCTTT.

The V gene is TRBV20-1, the J gene TRBJ2-7; no definite D call. Germline V gives CDR1 DFQATT, CDR2 SNEGSKA (reference sequence). The CDR3 has 14 amino acids. Trimming cost V 3 bases and J 1 base, with 13 bases left between them. CDR3 in DNA: TGCAGTGCTAGCCTGAAGGGCGAGTCCTACGAGCAGTACTTC. It translates to CSASLKGESYEQYF.

The chain is built from TRBV20-1 and TRBJ2-7, with 10 bases lining up with TRBD1. The CDR3 covers 14 residues. Trimming cost V 5 bases and J 0 bases; bases outside gene matches: 4. Germline lookup yields CDR1 DFQATT and CDR2 SNEGSKA (reference sequence). CDR3 sequence (DNA): TGCAGTGCTCCGGACAGGGGGAGCTCCTACGAGCAGTACTTC. It is translated as CSAPDRGSSYEQYF.

J is TRBJ2-5 and V is TRBV11-3; D tentatively fits TRBD1 or TRBD2 (5 bases each). Per the germline V gene, CDR1 is SGHNT and CDR2 is YENEEA. The CDR3 loop spans 12 amino acids. V lost 3 bases and J 9 bases, leaving 11 bases between the germline ends. Written as DNA, the CDR3 is TGTGCCAGCAGCTTTGAAACGGGACCCCAGTACTTC. This translates into CASSFETGPQYF.

The rearrangement uses TRBV19 and TRBJ2-7, with D possibly being TRBD1 (5 bases). The CDR3 is made up of 13 amino acids. Germline CDR1 and CDR2: LNHDA and SQIVND (reference sequence). The V end lost 7 bases, the J end lost 1 base, and 11 bases lay between the germline ends. The CDR3 region is CASKPDSSYEQYF. CDR3 nucleotide sequence: TGTGCCAGTAAACCCGACAGTTCCTACGAGCAGTACTTC.

This clonotype was counted a few times. The J gene is TRBJ1-2, the V gene TRBV6-5, with D perhaps TRBD1 (6 bases). The CDR3 spans 13 residues. Trimming left V 4 bases short and J 4 bases short, with 10 bases between. Germline V gene lookup returns CDR1 MNHEY and CDR2 SVGAGI. The CDR3 bases are TGTGCCAGCAGTTCCCACAGGGTCTATGGCTACACCTTC. Its translation: CASSSHRVYGYTF.

This clonotype showed up just a few times. This chain uses TRBV7-7 with TRBJ2-5; a possible D gene is TRBD1 (5 bases). The ends were cut back, 2 bases at V and 5 bases at J, with 12 bases in the middle. There are 14 residues in the CDR3. CDR1 is SSHAT, CDR2 FNYEAQ, per germline (reference sequence). The CDR3 spells CASSLYGRDETQYF. In DNA, the CDR3 is TGTGCCAGCAGCTTATACGGCAGGGATGAGACCCAGTACTTC.

Relative to its sample, this clonotype is medium-sized. The rearrangement links TRBV6-1 to TRBJ1-5, with a tentative D call TRBD1 (5 bases). The CDR3 consists of 14 residues. Trimming shortened V by 6 bases and J by 4 bases, and 13 bases separated the two germline ends. The germline gives CDR1 MNHNS, CDR2 SASEGT. In DNA form, the CDR3 reads TGTGCCAGCAGGGAGACAGCAGCTAATCAGCCCCAGCATTTT. Protein: CASRETAANQPQHF.

The chain uses TRBV10-3 and TRBJ1-4; 12 positions agree with TRBD1. Germline CDR1 is ENHRY and CDR2 is SYGVKD. The CDR3 has 14 amino acids. V was pared by 7 bases and J by 6 bases, with 3 bases of the junction left unmatched. CDR3 protein: CAIKGQGADEKLFF. DNA of the CDR3: TGTGCCATCAAGGGACAGGGGGCGGATGAAAAACTGTTTTTT.

V usage is TRBV6-1 and J usage is TRBJ2-6, with 10 bases aligning to TRBD1. The CDR3 has 16 residues. Unmatched junction bases numbered 5, after V lost 6 bases and J lost 3 bases. Germline lookup yields CDR1 MNHNS and CDR2 SASEGT. CDR3 region: CASRGQGRFGANVLTF. Written as DNA, the CDR3 is TGTGCCAGCAGGGGACAGGGGAGGTTTGGGGCCAACGTCCTGACTTTC.

The chain recombines TRBV2 with TRBJ1-5; D unresolved. The CDR3 has 14 residues. Trimming stripped 7 bases from V and 9 bases from J, with 19 bases between. CDR1 is SNHLY and CDR2 is FYNNEI in the germline V gene. The CDR3 is CASTVADRRRPQHF. The CDR3 DNA reads as TGTGCCAGCACCGTGGCGGACCGAAGGCGGCCCCAGCATTTT.

The chain uses TRBV12-3 or TRBV12-4 and TRBJ1-1, with D unresolved. V lost 0 bases and J 1 base, leaving 9 bases between the germline ends. This CDR3 contains 15 residues. CDR3 loop: CASSLAATRNTEAFF. The CDR3 DNA reads TGTGCCAGCAGTTTAGCCGCGACCAGGAACACTGAAGCTTTCTTT.

The genes are TRBV6-1 and TRBJ1-5; 8 nucleotides match TRBD1. CDR3 size: 15 residues. CDR1 and CDR2 from the germline V gene are MNHNS and SASEGT. V trimming: 5 bases; J trimming: 2 bases; junction bases outside the gene matches: 5. CDR3 sequence (DNA): TGTGCCAGCAGTCCCGGACAGGGCGGCAATCAGCCCCAGCATTTT. The encoded protein is CASSPGQGGNQPQHF.